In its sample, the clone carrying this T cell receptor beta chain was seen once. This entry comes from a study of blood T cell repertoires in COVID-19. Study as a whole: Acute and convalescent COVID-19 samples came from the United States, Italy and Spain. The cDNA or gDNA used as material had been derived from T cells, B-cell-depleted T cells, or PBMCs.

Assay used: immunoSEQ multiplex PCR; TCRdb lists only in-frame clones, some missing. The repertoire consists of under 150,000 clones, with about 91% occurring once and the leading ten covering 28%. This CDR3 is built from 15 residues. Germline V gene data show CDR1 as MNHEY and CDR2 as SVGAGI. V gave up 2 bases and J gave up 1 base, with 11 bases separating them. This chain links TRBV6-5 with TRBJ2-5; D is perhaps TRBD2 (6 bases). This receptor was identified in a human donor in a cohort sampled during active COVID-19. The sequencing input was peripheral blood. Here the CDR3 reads CASSYPGGTQETQYF. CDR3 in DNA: TGTGCCAGCAGTTACCCTGGGGGGACCCAAGAGACCCAGTACTTC.